This entry lists 4 T cell receptor beta chains sequenced from one sample in a study of T-cell reconstitution after alpha-beta-depleted transplantation in children. Unique molecular identifiers were incorporated when the TCRbeta library was constructed. One entry per CDR3 protein, called by TCRdb with MiXCR from the PCR reads. The repertoire holds about 360,000 distinct CDR3 sequences, with 13% as singletons. The input for sequencing was PBMCs, taken from the stem cell graft. These receptor sequences come from a human donor who donated a stem cell graft to a child with Fanconi anemia.

The rearrangement joins TRBV11-3 to TRBJ1-5, with D possibly TRBD1 on 5 matching bases. This CDR3 region has 18 residues. V dropped 1 base and J dropped 4 bases, with 20 bases sitting between them. Germline lookup yields CDR1 SGHNT and CDR2 YENEEA. The CDR3 bases are TGTGCCAGCAGCTTAGGATATGGGGGACGGGGGGGAAATCAGCCCCAGCATTTT. As protein: CASSLGYGGRGGNQPQHF.

The chain joins TRBV20-1 to TRBJ2-2; 12 positions match TRBD2. This CDR3 spans 17 amino acids. Germline V gene lookup returns CDR1 DFQATT and CDR2 SNEGSKA (reference sequence). Losses at the gene ends were 6 bases for V and 1 base for J; bases not matched to a gene: 9. CDR3 sequence reads: CSARGASGGVNTGELFF. The CDR3 bases are TGCAGTGCCCGAGGGGCTAGCGGGGGGGTGAACACCGGGGAGCTGTTTTTT.

The rearrangement joins TRBV4-3 to TRBJ1-4; D not resolved. Trimming cost V 3 bases and J 8 bases, with 16 bases left between them. Germline V gene sequence: CDR1 LGHNA, CDR2 YSLEER. This CDR3 region has 15 residues. DNA of the CDR3: TGCGCCAGCAGCCATAGTTTGGGTCCCGAAGAAAAACTGTTTTTT. Amino acid sequence: CASSHSLGPEEKLFF.

This chain joins TRBV7-6 and TRBJ2-7, with 8 bases lining up with TRBD2. The V and J ends lost 5 bases and 5 bases, in that order; junction bases with no gene match: 8. CDR1 and CDR2 from the germline V gene are SGHVS and FNYEAQ. This CDR3 is 14 amino acids long. The CDR3 region has the DNA TGTGCCAGCAGCCGAGGGCGGGGGGCTGACGAGCAGTACTTC. Translating it yields CASSRGRGADEQYF. Supplemented by reference TRBV7-6 and TRBJ2-7, the full variable domain reads GAGVSQSPRYKVTKRGQDVALRCDPISGHVSLYWYRQALGQGPEFLTYFNYEAQQDKSGLPNDRFSAERPEGSISTLTIQRTEQRDSAMYRCASSRGRGADEQYFGPGTRLTVT.